This T cell receptor beta chain was sequenced in a study of CD8+CD57+ T cells in acquired aplastic anemia. This clonotype was counted many times. Both TCR beta VDJ combination and CDR3 sequence profiling were carried out. Genomic DNA was the template for this profiling. TCRdb used MiXCR to reprocess the reads, holding one entry per CDR3 protein. The table has hundreds of thousands of distinct CDR3 sequences, around 60% seen once. The CDR3 extends over 14 amino acids. V lost 0 bases to trimming and J lost 5 bases, with 11 bases between them. The germline V gene has CDR1 SGHTS and CDR2 YDEGEE. Material for sequencing was sorted CD4+, CD8+, or CD8+CD57+ T cells (not recorded which) from PBMCs. This chain uses TRBV5-8 with TRBJ1-1; D is ambiguous. This sequence originates from a human donor with severe aplastic anemia or a healthy control (not recorded which). The DNA of the CDR3 is TGTGCCAGCAGCTTGGAACGAGGCCAGACTGAAGCTTTCTTT. Amino acids: CASSLERGQTEAFF.